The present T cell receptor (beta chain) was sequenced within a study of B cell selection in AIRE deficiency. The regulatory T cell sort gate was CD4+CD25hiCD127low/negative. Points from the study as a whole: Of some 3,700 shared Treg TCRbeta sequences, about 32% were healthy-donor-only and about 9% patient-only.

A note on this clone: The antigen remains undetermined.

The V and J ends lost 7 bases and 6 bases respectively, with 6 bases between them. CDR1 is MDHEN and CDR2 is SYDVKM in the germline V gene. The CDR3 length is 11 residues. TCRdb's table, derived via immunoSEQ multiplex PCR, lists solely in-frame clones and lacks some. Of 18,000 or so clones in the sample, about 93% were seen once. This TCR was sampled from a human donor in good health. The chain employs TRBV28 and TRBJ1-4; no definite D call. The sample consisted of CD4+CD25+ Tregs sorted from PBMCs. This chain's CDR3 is CASIGHEKLFF. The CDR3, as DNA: TGTGCCAGCATAGGCCATGAAAAACTGTTTTTT.